A single sample gave rise to the 4 T cell receptor beta chains below, sequenced in a study of PD-L1 blockade in urothelial cancer. Using immunoSEQ multiplex PCR, the repertoire was profiled, and TCRdb retains in-frame clones only, with some absent. Counted here are about 88,000 clones, 80% to 90% occurring once; the ten biggest clones make up roughly 0.97%. Time point reported: pretreatment peripheral blood. The specimen was PBMCs, collected around atezolizumab (anti-PD-L1) treatment. The receptors were gathered from an elderly woman with urothelial cancer.

The rearrangement links TRBV28 to TRBJ1-5; 7 positions match TRBD1. V lost 8 bases and J lost 2; bases outside the gene matches: 9. Germline V gene lookup returns CDR1 MDHEN and CDR2 SYDVKM. The CDR3 extends over 15 amino acids. The CDR3, as DNA: TGTGCCAGCCAGCATCCCACAGGGGGCAATCAGCCCCAGCATTTT. It translates to CASQHPTGGNQPQHF.

This clone was seen only once. This sequence joins TRBV7-2 and TRBJ2-1; 8 bases map to TRBD2. The junction had 4 bases not matched to a gene; V was cut back by 0 bases and J by 0 bases. Per the germline V gene, CDR1 is SGHTA and CDR2 is FQGNSA. The CDR3 has 17 amino acids. Here the CDR3 reads CASSLAVAGGSYNEQFF. CDR3 sequence (DNA): TGTGCCAGCAGCTTAGCAGTGGCGGGAGGCTCCTACAATGAGCAGTTCTTC.

The chain links TRBV28 to TRBJ2-1, with D possibly TRBD2 on 6 matching bases. Between the trimmed V and J ends, which lost 5 bases and 15 bases, there was a span of 14 bases. Germline loops: CDR1 MDHEN, CDR2 SYDVKM. The CDR3 runs 11 residues. CDR3: CASSLPGLLFF. The DNA for the CDR3 is TGTGCCAGCAGTCTACCGGGACTTTTGTTCTTC.

This clone appeared once. V and J are TRBV19 and TRBJ1-2; weak D call: TRBD1 (6 bases). Germline V gene sequence: CDR1 LNHDA, CDR2 SQIVND (reference sequence). CDR3 size: 14 residues. Trimming took 5 bases from V and 3 from J, leaving 13 bases between them. The CDR3 DNA follows: TGTGCCAGTAGTCCTACAGGGTCCGACTATGGCTACACCTTC. Protein product: CASSPTGSDYGYTF.